This entry describes one TCR beta chain. Its antigen is as yet unknown. The sample is drawn from a study of T cells after yellow fever vaccination. On the study more broadly: SMART-Seq v4 Ultra Low Input handled preparation of low-cell-number fractions. Study-wide results and limits: Some clonotypes were seen in both the CD4 and the CD8 compartments. These made up a small share and likely arose from convergent recombination. Secondary responses were weaker yet peaked faster, day 5 versus 15. Post-booster repertoires again held most primary-vaccination clones (about 96% CD4, 80% to 90% CD8).

The CDR3 has 13 residues. Per the germline V gene, CDR1 is DFQATT and CDR2 is SNEGSKA (reference sequence). With V trimmed by 6 bases and J by 2 bases, 5 bases remained unmatched. Via MiXCR, TCRdb re-called the 5' RACE reads, giving one row per CDR3 protein. This sample has 620,000 or so distinct CDR3 sequences, with 17% found just once. The sample here was PBMCs, taken 4 to 5 days after the first yellow fever vaccination. The receptor comes from a man between 18 and 35 years old who received the YFV17D yellow fever vaccine. The chain couples TRBV20-1 to TRBJ2-7; 9 positions agree with TRBD1. The CDR3 nucleotides read TGCAGTGCAACAGGGGGCGGTACCTACGAGCAGTACTTC. It specifies CSATGGGTYEQYF.